The clone carrying this T cell receptor (beta chain) occurred a few times. Germline V gives CDR1 LNHDA, CDR2 SQIVND (reference sequence). This CDR3 is built from 13 residues. V was trimmed by 7 bases and J by 5 bases, leaving 14 bases between them. These data are taken from a study of beta chain features in type 1 diabetes. What was sequenced were expressed TCRB transcripts, since all of the isolated RNA had been reverse transcribed. Data came from immunoSEQ multiplex PCR; TCRdb stores just in-frame clones and leaves some out. This sample carries about 270,000 clones, around an eighth of them seen once, and the ten largest clones take approximately 0.024%.

The sample taken for sequencing was naive CD4+ T cells from blood. The source is a woman aged 40 to 50 in good health. The rearrangement joins TRBV19 to TRBJ1-1; no firm D call. For the CDR3, the DNA is TGTGCCAGTAACTTACCCGACAAGACTGAAGCTTTCTTT. Protein product: CASNLPDKTEAFF.